The sequence of this T cell receptor (beta chain) was determined in a study of PD-L1 blockade in urothelial cancer. Study summary: From 0 to 3 prior chemotherapy regimens had been given to the patients.

As for time point: pretreatment peripheral blood. The study's findings and limits: Tumor-associated clones in blood expanded more at 3 weeks in durable-benefit patients.

As for this clone: The antigen is unknown.

Synthetic templates analogous to TCR were spiked into all PCRs individually. Data came from immunoSEQ multiplex PCR; TCRdb stores just in-frame clones and leaves some out. This table has more than 40,000 clones, 80% to 85% appearing once. The CDR3 spans 15 residues. Germline CDR1 reads MNHNS; CDR2 reads SASEGT. V dropped 8 bases and J dropped 2; count of bases not matched to a gene: 7. This specimen consisted of PBMCs, obtained around atezolizumab (anti-PD-L1) treatment. This clonotype originated in a man between 45 and 60 years old with urothelial cancer. The chain couples TRBV6-1 to TRBJ1-1; the match to TRBD1 covers 11 bases. The chain's CDR3 is CASHSGTGGNTEAFF. CDR3 nucleotide sequence: TGTGCCAGCCACTCTGGGACAGGGGGAAACACTGAAGCTTTCTTT.